This is a list of T cell receptor beta chains from one sample in a study of T cell repertoires in cytomegalovirus infection. TCRdb used MiXCR to reprocess the reads, holding one entry per CDR3 protein. Among 250,000 or so distinct CDR3 sequences listed, approximately 9.1% were seen once. Sequencing was done on a sample of PBMCs. The receptors were sampled from a human donor in good health (CMV status not recorded). Some clones in this sample may be carry-over from other donors' samples. Each CDR3 is given with its conserved first and last residue. D genes are given only for firm matches. The listing skips clone size in some rows; elsewhere it reads once, few, many or a size class.

clone_size,j_call,v_call,d_call,cdr3_aa,cdr3_nt
many,TRBJ2-6,TRBV12-3/TRBV12-4,.,CASSFRVVSGANVLTF,TGTGCCAGCAGTTTTAGGGTCGTCTCTGGGGCCAACGTCCTGACTTTC
few,TRBJ1-6,TRBV7-9,TRBD1,CASSWGQGGSPLHF,TGTGCCAGCAGCTGGGGACAGGGAGGTTCACCCCTCCACTTT
few,TRBJ2-7,TRBV20-1,.,CSASFKGGGLREQYF,TGCAGTGCTAGTTTCAAGGGGGGGGGCCTTAGGGAGCAGTACTTC
.,TRBJ2-4,TRBV7-2,.,CASSSRPAIMGVAKNIQYF,TGTGCCAGCAGCTCGCGGCCGGCCATTATGGGGGTAGCCAAAAACATTCAGTACTTC
few,TRBJ2-7,TRBV9,.,CASSVAPAVRGEQYF,TGTGCCAGCAGCGTAGCTCCGGCCGTCCGGGGCGAGCAGTACTTC
many,TRBJ2-3,TRBV7-2,TRBD2,CASSQRLAGYTQYF,TGTGCCAGCAGCCAGAGACTAGCGGGGTATACGCAGTATTTT
.,TRBJ2-1,TRBV5-4,TRBD1,CASSSLDRDEQFF,TGTGCCAGCAGCTCCCTGGACAGGGATGAGCAGTTCTTC
.,TRBJ2-3,TRBV6-2/TRBV6-3,TRBD2,CASSYSGRGGPDTQYF,TGTGCCAGCAGTTACTCGGGGCGGGGGGGCCCGGATACGCAGTATTTT
.,TRBJ1-3,TRBV29-1,.,CSVADSGNTIYF,TGCAGCGTTGCAGACTCTGGAAACACCATATATTTT
few,TRBJ1-2,TRBV20-1,.,CSASETRSYGYTF,TGCAGTGCTAGCGAAACCAGGTCCTATGGCTACACCTTC
many,TRBJ2-7,TRBV7-6,.,CASSSGPHLEQYF,TGTGCCAGCAGCTCGGGACCCCACCTCGAGCAGTACTTC
many,TRBJ2-2,TRBV7-2,.,CASSLVGLDTGELFF,TGTGCCAGCAGCTTAGTAGGGTTGGACACCGGGGAGCTGTTTTTT
many,TRBJ1-5,TRBV10-2,.,CASSTRQAGNQPQHF,TGCGCCAGCAGTACGAGACAGGCGGGCAATCAGCCCCAGCATTTT
many,TRBJ1-2,TRBV29-1,.,CSVGGNYGYTF,TGCAGCGTTGGAGGGAACTATGGCTACACCTTC
.,TRBJ1-5,TRBV20-1,TRBD1,CSAQGTVSNQPQHF,TGCAGTGCTCAAGGGACAGTTAGCAATCAGCCCCAGCATTTT
many,TRBJ2-5,TRBV7-2,TRBD2,CASSPLGLAGRETQYF,TGTGCCAGCAGTCCGTTGGGACTAGCGGGGAGGGAGACCCAGTACTTC
few,TRBJ1-1,TRBV5-1,.,CASTRTPGVTEAFF,TGCGCCAGCACCCGAACCCCAGGGGTTACTGAAGCTTTCTTT
many,TRBJ2-7,TRBV6-5,TRBD2,CASSLGLAGVGEQYF,TGTGCCAGCAGTCTGGGGCTAGCGGGAGTAGGGGAGCAGTACTTC
.,TRBJ2-2,TRBV9,.,CASSVFGVSGELFF,TGTGCCAGCAGCGTTTTTGGGGTGTCCGGGGAGCTGTTTTTT
few,TRBJ2-3,TRBV28,.,CASSLRRRGSTDTQYF,TGTGCCAGCAGTTTAAGGCGGCGCGGTAGCACAGATACGCAGTATTTT
many,TRBJ1-2,TRBV19,.,CASTIGSHGYTF,TGTGCCAGTACCATAGGCAGCCATGGCTACACCTTC
few,TRBJ1-1,TRBV7-2,.,CASSPSPGGFGTEAFF,TGTGCCAGCAGCCCCTCCCCGGGGGGTTTCGGCACTGAAGCTTTCTTT
.,TRBJ2-6,TRBV4-3,.,CASSLRGVSGANVLTF,TGCGCCAGCAGCCTAAGGGGGGTCTCTGGGGCCAACGTCCTGACTTTC
.,TRBJ1-2,TRBV7-2,TRBD1,CASSPLPTGGVNYGYTF,TGTGCCAGCAGCCCTCTTCCGACAGGGGGCGTTAACTATGGCTACACCTTC
.,TRBJ2-5,TRBV20-1,.,CSAESPNGGAETQYF,TGCAGTGCTGAAAGCCCTAATGGGGGTGCGGAGACCCAGTACTTC
many,TRBJ2-7,TRBV12-3/TRBV12-4,TRBD2,CASSSGGGMAEQYF,TGTGCCAGCTCCTCGGGGGGAGGAATGGCCGAGCAGTACTTC
.,TRBJ1-4,TRBV5-6,.,CASSLSGGTEKLFF,TGTGCCAGCAGCTTGAGCGGGGGGACTGAAAAACTGTTTTTT
many,TRBJ1-1,TRBV7-2,.,CASSPGDTEAFF,TGTGCCAGCAGCCCAGGTGACACTGAAGCTTTCTTT
few,TRBJ2-1,TRBV5-1,TRBD1,CASSAGQGDYNEQFF,TGCGCCAGCAGCGCAGGACAGGGTGACTACAATGAGCAGTTCTTC
many,TRBJ1-3,TRBV28,.,CASTPAGSGNTIYF,TGTGCCAGCACTCCCGCCGGGTCTGGAAACACCATATATTTT
medium-sized,TRBJ2-1,TRBV10-3,TRBD2,CAISESMAGEYNEQFF,TGTGCCATCAGTGAGTCTATGGCGGGGGAATACAATGAGCAGTTCTTC
many,TRBJ2-3,TRBV7-2,.,CASSLGGGLATQYF,TGTGCCAGCAGCTTAGGAGGGGGGCTGGCTACGCAGTATTTT
.,TRBJ2-1,TRBV6-6,TRBD2,CASSYPLLAGLYNEQFF,TGTGCCAGCAGTTACCCCCTACTAGCGGGACTCTACAATGAGCAGTTCTTC
many,TRBJ2-1,TRBV5-5,TRBD2,CASSQRLAGGHNEQFF,TGTGCCAGCAGCCAAAGACTAGCGGGGGGGCATAATGAGCAGTTCTTC
few,TRBJ2-7,TRBV29-1,.,CSVERPQGRGYEQYF,TGCAGCGTTGAACGGCCTCAGGGGCGAGGATACGAGCAGTACTTC
many,TRBJ1-1,TRBV12-3/TRBV12-4,TRBD1,CASRRGQVNTEAFF,TGTGCCAGCAGACGTGGACAGGTGAACACTGAAGCTTTCTTT